Below, 26 T cell receptor beta chains from the same sample are listed, as sequenced in a study of blood T cell repertoires in COVID-19. Assay: immunoSEQ multiplex PCR; the TCRdb copy retains only in-frame clones and omits some. This sample has roughly 95,000 clones; approximately 82% occur once, and the top ten carry about 7%. Sequenced sample: peripheral blood. The receptors stem from a man aged 50-60 years with active or convalescent COVID-19.

The sample holds one count of this clone. The chain combines TRBV29-1 with TRBJ1-4; no firm D call. There are 12 residues in the CDR3. The germline V gene encodes CDR1 SQVTM and CDR2 ANQGSEA. The V end was cut by 5 bases, the J end by 4 bases, with 8 bases between. For the CDR3, the DNA is TGCAGCGTTCGGCGGGATAATGAAAAACTGTTTTTT. It is translated as CSVRRDNEKLFF.

The chain employs TRBV9 and TRBJ2-3; no definite D call. The germline V gene has CDR1 SGDLS and CDR2 YYNGEE. The ends were cut back, 3 bases at V and 6 bases at J, with 8 bases in the middle. The CDR3 length is 12 residues. Here the CDR3 reads CASSANSDTQYF. The DNA for the CDR3 is TGTGCCAGCAGCGCCAACTCGGATACGCAGTATTTT.

The rearrangement links TRBV6-5 to TRBJ2-3; TRBD1 matches at 10 bases. This CDR3 is built from 14 residues. The V gene end was trimmed by 6 bases and the J gene end by 1 base; junction bases not matched to a gene: 1. The V gene's germline CDR1 is MNHEY and CDR2 SVGAGI. The CDR3 here is CASSDRGRTDTQYF. For the CDR3, the DNA is TGTGCCAGCAGCGACAGGGGGCGCACAGATACGCAGTATTTT.

The rearrangement links TRBV3-1 (or the pseudogene TRBV3-2) to TRBJ2-7, with TRBD1 matching over 10 bases. Germline CDR1 LGHDT, CDR2 YNNKEL (reference sequence). This CDR3 has 16 amino acids. The junction had 8 bases not matched to a gene; V was cut back by 1 base and J by 5 bases. CDR3 protein: CASSQVDRGRSHEQYF. Written as DNA, the CDR3 is TGTGCCAGCAGCCAAGTTGACAGGGGGCGTTCCCACGAGCAGTACTTC.

J is TRBJ2-5 and V is TRBV7-9; D perhaps matches TRBD1 (6 bases). The V and J ends lost 2 bases and 5 bases respectively, with 12 bases between them. The CDR3 totals 14 residues. Germline V gene sequence: CDR1 SEHNR, CDR2 FQNEAQ (reference sequence). The CDR3 loop is CASSLLGAGETQYF. The CDR3 bases are TGTGCCAGCAGCTTACTGGGGGCGGGTGAGACCCAGTACTTC.

V and J are TRBV3-1 (or the pseudogene TRBV3-2) and TRBJ1-1, with D tentatively TRBD1 (6 bases). Germline assignment: CDR1 LGHDT and CDR2 YNNKEL (reference sequence). V gave up 3 bases and J gave up 11 bases, with 16 bases separating them. The length of the CDR3 is 13 residues. The CDR3 DNA reads TGTGCCAGCAGCCATCTCCAGGGGCGCGAGGCTTTCTTT. It specifies CASSHLQGREAFF.

The chain uses TRBV7-8 and TRBJ2-2, with 7 bases that match TRBD2. The CDR3 totals 15 residues. J was trimmed by 0 bases and V by 4 bases; bases with no gene match: 2. Per germline, CDR1 SGHVS and CDR2 FQNEAQ. CDR3 in amino acids: CASSSGGTNTGELFF. The CDR3 coding sequence is TGTGCCAGCAGCTCCGGGGGGACGAACACCGGGGAGCTGTTTTTT. The variable domain in full, completed from reference TRBV7-8 and TRBJ2-2, reads GAGVSQSPRYKVAKRGQDVALRCDPISGHVSLFWYQQALGQGPEFLTYFQNEAQLDKSGLPSDRFFAERPEGSVSTLKIQRTQQEDSAVYLCASSSGGTNTGELFFGEGSRLTVL.

The chain uses TRBV5-1 and TRBJ1-2; TRBD1 agrees at 8 bases. Trimming cost V 3 bases and J 6 bases; bases outside gene matches: 4. The CDR3 runs 13 residues. CDR1 is SGHRS, CDR2 YFSETQ, per germline. The CDR3 sequence is CASSSGQGNGYTF. In DNA, the CDR3 is TGCGCCAGCAGCTCCGGACAGGGTAATGGCTACACCTTC.

CDR3 nucleotide sequence: TGTGCCTCCCGGGGGGAAGAGACCCAGTACTTC. Amino acids: CASRGEETQYF. This chain uses TRBV10-3 with TRBJ2-5, with 7 bases identical to TRBD2. This CDR3 is 11 amino acids long. Germline V CDR1 and CDR2: ENHRY, SYGVKD. V lost 11 bases to trimming and J lost 3 bases; unmatched junction nucleotides: 3.

This rearrangement joins TRBV6-6 to TRBJ2-4; D perhaps matches TRBD2 (6 bases). Germline loops: CDR1 MNHNY, CDR2 SVGAGI (reference sequence). The CDR3 is 13 amino acids. V lost 2 bases and J lost 9, with 11 bases in between. CDR3 protein: CASSYGQGGIQYF. CDR3 DNA: TGTGCCAGCAGTTACGGGCAGGGAGGCATTCAGTACTTC.

The chain links TRBV19 to TRBJ2-3, with 8 bases lining up with TRBD1. From germline, CDR1 is LNHDA and CDR2 SQIVND (reference sequence). V was clipped by 6 bases and J by 0 bases; unmatched bases: 8. The CDR3 totals 16 residues. CDR3 nucleotides: TGTGCCAGTAGCGCCAGGGGGCTAACTAGCACAGATACGCAGTATTTT. It yields the protein CASSARGLTSTDTQYF.

The chain carries TRBV3-1 (or the pseudogene TRBV3-2) and TRBJ1-5; the match to TRBD1 covers 7 bases. CDR1 and CDR2 (germline): LGHDT, YNNKEL (reference sequence). The CDR3 totals 14 residues. V lost 0 bases to trimming and J lost 8 bases; unmatched junction nucleotides: 4. In DNA form, the CDR3 reads TGTGCCAGCAGCCAAGATCAGGGGGATGAGCCCCAGCATTTT. This translates into CASSQDQGDEPQHF.

V is TRBV6-2 or TRBV6-3 and J is TRBJ2-5; TRBD2 matches 9 bases. Trimming took 4 bases from V and 5 from J; bases not matched to a gene: 8. Per germline, CDR1 MNHEY and CDR2 SVGEGT. The CDR3 is made up of 15 amino acids. Here the CDR3 DNA reads TGTGCCAGCAGTTTTCAAGCGGGGGGTCGGGAGACCCAGTACTTC. Amino acid sequence: CASSFQAGGRETQYF.

Comments on this clone: Other DNA sequences within the sample encode an identical CDR3. The rearrangement joins TRBV5-1 to TRBJ1-1, with a possible D match to TRBD1 (5 bases). Deletions cut 0 bases from V and 2 bases from J, with 11 bases between. Per germline, CDR1 SGHRS and CDR2 YFSETQ. This CDR3 is built from 15 residues. The CDR3 sequence: CASSLGRTPNTEAFF. The CDR3 DNA reads as TGCGCCAGCAGCTTGGGTCGGACACCAAACACTGAAGCTTTCTTT.

The chain employs TRBV18 and TRBJ2-4, with 10 bases matching TRBD1. Germline CDR1 KGHSH, CDR2 LQKENI. The CDR3 extends over 17 amino acids. The trim removed 0 bases at V and 1 base at J, leaving 3 bases unmatched. The CDR3 DNA sequence: TGTGCCAGCTCACCACCTGAGGGACAGGGGGCCAAAAACATTCAGTACTTC. Its translation is CASSPPEGQGAKNIQYF.

The CDR3 DNA sequence: TGTGCCAGCAGCCAAGATTATCGGAGGGGAGAAGCTTTCTTT. Its protein is CASSQDYRRGEAFF. This sequence joins TRBV14 and TRBJ1-1, with D possibly being TRBD1 (5 bases). This CDR3 is built from 14 residues. V was clipped by 0 bases and J by 8 bases, with 13 bases between them. Germline assignment: CDR1 SGHDN and CDR2 FVKESK.

The chain uses TRBV2 and TRBJ1-2, with D unclear. V lost 2 bases and J 2 bases, leaving 6 bases between the germline ends. Germline V CDR1 and CDR2: SNHLY, FYNNEI. The CDR3 is 13 amino acids. The CDR3 reads CASSESRNYGYTF. The DNA of the CDR3 is TGTGCCAGCAGTGAATCGCGGAACTATGGCTACACCTTC.

The chain joins TRBV27 to TRBJ2-7, with 8 bases aligning to TRBD1. CDR1 is MNHEY, CDR2 SMNVEV, per germline (reference sequence). This CDR3 contains 13 residues. The ends lost 6 bases at V and 5 bases at J; junction bases unmatched: 6. CDR3: CASRRTGLDEQYF. CDR3 DNA sequence: TGTGCCAGCAGAAGGACAGGGTTGGACGAGCAGTACTTC.

V usage is TRBV7-8 and J usage is TRBJ1-5; D is perhaps TRBD1 (5 bases). The germline V gene has CDR1 SGHVS and CDR2 FQNEAQ. This CDR3 contains 16 residues. V shed 0 bases and J shed 2 bases, with 11 bases lying between them. The CDR3 here is CASSLAWGGGNQPQHF. The CDR3 DNA sequence: TGTGCCAGCAGCTTAGCGTGGGGGGGTGGCAATCAGCCCCAGCATTTT.

The chain joins TRBV27 to TRBJ2-3; a weak D match, TRBD1 (6 bases). The CDR3 has 14 amino acids. The V end was cut by 6 bases, the J end by 0 bases, with 10 bases between. CDR1 and CDR2 from the germline V gene are MNHEY and SMNVEV (reference sequence). This CDR3 reads CASRPGHSTDTQYF. CDR3 DNA sequence: TGTGCCAGCAGGCCGGGACATAGCACAGATACGCAGTATTTT.

The gene calls are TRBV12-1 and TRBJ2-7; the table's TRBD1 call for D was not verified on the DNA. TRBV12-1 is given as a pseudogene. The CDR3 has 15 residues. CDR3 nucleotide sequence: TGTGCCAGCAGCTTTGGGGGGCCCAGCTCCTACGAGCAGTACGTC. Its translation is CASSFGGPSSYEQYV.

The chain employs TRBV5-1 and TRBJ2-1; perhaps TRBD1 as D (6 bases). Germline assignment: CDR1 SGHRS and CDR2 YFSETQ. Trimming took off 5 bases at V and 5 bases at J, with 14 bases between the two ends. The CDR3 loop spans 14 amino acids. CDR3 DNA sequence: TGCGCCAGCAGTTGGGGGACAAATCACAATGAGCAGTTCTTC. Residues: CASSWGTNHNEQFF.

This clone was detected only a few times. The chain combines TRBV9 with TRBJ2-1, with D possibly being TRBD1 (6 bases). Trimming removed 4 bases from V and 0 bases from J, with 14 bases in between. Germline loops: CDR1 SGDLS, CDR2 YYNGEE. The CDR3 contains 16 residues. CDR3 sequence (DNA): TGTGCCAGCAGCTATAGGGACACCGGCTCCTACAATGAGCAGTTCTTC. Its protein is CASSYRDTGSYNEQFF.

The chain carries TRBV18 and TRBJ2-5; 10 bases match TRBD2. The CDR3 is made up of 16 amino acids. From germline, CDR1 is KGHSH and CDR2 LQKENI. V was pared by 0 bases and J by 4 bases, with 5 bases of the junction left unmatched. The CDR3 region is CASSPPTSGYRETQYF. CDR3 nucleotides: TGTGCCAGCTCACCACCGACTAGCGGGTATCGAGAGACCCAGTACTTC. Drawing the rest from reference TRBV18 and TRBJ2-5, the complete variable domain is NAGVMQNPRHLVRRRGQEARLRCSPMKGHSHVYWYRQLPEEGLKFMVYLQKENIIDESGMPKERFSAEFPKEGPSILRIQQVVRGDSAAYFCASSPPTSGYRETQYFGPGTRLLVL.

The J gene is TRBJ2-1, the V gene TRBV6-5; 8 bases agree with TRBD2. J lost 0 bases, V lost 6 bases, and 1 base had no gene match. The CDR3 consists of 14 residues. Looked up from germline, CDR1 is MNHEY and CDR2 is SVGAGI. CDR3 nucleotide sequence: TGTGCCAGCAGGAGCGGGGGCTCCTACAATGAGCAGTTCTTC. It encodes CASRSGGSYNEQFF.

The chain combines TRBV2 with TRBJ2-7; TRBD1 matches at 9 bases. The V gene's germline CDR1 is SNHLY and CDR2 FYNNEI. The CDR3 consists of 15 residues. V was clipped by 6 bases and J by 2 bases; unmatched bases: 8. CDR3 DNA: TGTGCCAGCAGCCAGGGGGGGACAGGGCCCTACGAGCAGTACTTC. This translates into CASSQGGTGPYEQYF.